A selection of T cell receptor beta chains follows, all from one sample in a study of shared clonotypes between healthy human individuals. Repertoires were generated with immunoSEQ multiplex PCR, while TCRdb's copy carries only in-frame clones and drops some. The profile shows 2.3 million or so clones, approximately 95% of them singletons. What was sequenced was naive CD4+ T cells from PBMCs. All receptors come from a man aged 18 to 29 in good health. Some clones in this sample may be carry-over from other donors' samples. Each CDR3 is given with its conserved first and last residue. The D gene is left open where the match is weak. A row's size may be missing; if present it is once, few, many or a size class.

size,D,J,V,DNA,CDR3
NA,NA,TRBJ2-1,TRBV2,TGTGCCAGCAGTGACGTGGGAAGGCAGTTCTTC,CASSDVGRQFF
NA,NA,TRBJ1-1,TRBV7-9,TGTGCCAGCAGCTTAGGAGTGGCAGGGACCGACACTGAAGCTTTCTTT,CASSLGVAGTDTEAFF
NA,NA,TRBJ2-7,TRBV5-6,TGTGCCAGCAGCTTGGTCTCCACCCTCTCCTACGAGCAGTACTTC,CASSLVSTLSYEQYF
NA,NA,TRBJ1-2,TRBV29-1,TGCAGCGTTGAAGATTCTCGGCTTGGCTACACCTTC,CSVEDSRLGYTF
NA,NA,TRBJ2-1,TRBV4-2,TGTGCCAGCAGGGACTCCCGAATTTCTGAGCAGTTCTTC,CASRDSRISEQFF
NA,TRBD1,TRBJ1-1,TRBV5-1,TGCGCCAGCAGCCCGTCGGAAGGGGGCTATACTGAAGCTTTCTTT,CASSPSEGGYTEAFF
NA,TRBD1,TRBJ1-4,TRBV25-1,TGTGCCAGCAGTGCCTCCAGGGGGCAGACGGGAAAACTGTTTTTT,CASSASRGQTGKLFF
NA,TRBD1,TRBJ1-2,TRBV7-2,TGTGCCAGCAGCGGCCGGGACAGGGGGGACAGCTACACCTTC,CASSGRDRGDSYTF
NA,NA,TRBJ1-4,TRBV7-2,TGTGCCAGCAGCTTAGTCTATTATGAAAAACTGTTTTTT,CASSLVYYEKLFF
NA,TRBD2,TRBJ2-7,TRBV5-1,TGCGCCAGCAGCTGGGGGACTAGCGGAGATTACGAGCAGTACTTC,CASSWGTSGDYEQYF
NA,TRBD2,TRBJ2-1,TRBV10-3,TGTGCCATCAGTGATGGACTAGCGGGAGTCTATGAGCAGTTCTTC,CAISDGLAGVYEQFF
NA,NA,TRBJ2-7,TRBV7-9,TGTGCCAGCAGCTTAGGAACGGCAGACTACGAGCAGTACTTC,CASSLGTADYEQYF
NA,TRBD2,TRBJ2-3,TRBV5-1,TGCGCCAGCAGACCCGGACTAGCGGGAGGGGCAGATACGCAGTATTTT,CASRPGLAGGADTQYF
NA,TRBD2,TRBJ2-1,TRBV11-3,TGTGCCAGCAGCTTGGGGACTAGCGCTAGCTCCTACAATGAGCAGTTCTTC,CASSLGTSASSYNEQFF
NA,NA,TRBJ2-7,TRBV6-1,TGTGCCACCGTTAGATCAGGTTCCTACGAGCAGTACTTC,CATVRSGSYEQYF
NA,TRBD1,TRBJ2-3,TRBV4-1,TGCGCCAGCAGCCAGTCCCAGTTAAGACAGGGGGCTCCCACAGATACGCAGTATTTT,CASSQSQLRQGAPTDTQYF
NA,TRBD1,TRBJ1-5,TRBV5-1,TGCGCCAGCAGCTCAGGGGGCGGGCAGCCCCAGCATTTT,CASSSGGGQPQHF
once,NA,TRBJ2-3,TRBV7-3,TGTGCCAGCAGCTCCGGACGGAACACAGATACGCAGTATTTT,CASSSGRNTDTQYF
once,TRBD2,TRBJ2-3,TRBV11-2,TGTGCCAGCAGCCGCGGGGGAACCACAGATACGCAGTATTTT,CASSRGGTTDTQYF
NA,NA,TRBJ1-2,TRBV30,TGTGCCTGGACCCGATCTAACTATGGCTACACCTTC,CAWTRSNYGYTF
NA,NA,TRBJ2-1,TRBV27,TGTGCCAGCAGTAACAGAATGGGGGGTGAGCAGTTCTTC,CASSNRMGGEQFF
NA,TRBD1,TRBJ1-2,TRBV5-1,TGCGCCAGCAGCCCGCATGGGACAGACAGCAGCTACACCTTC,CASSPHGTDSSYTF
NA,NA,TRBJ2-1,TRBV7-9,TGTGCCAGCAGCTTAAACCGGGACCGGGGTGAGCAGTTCTTC,CASSLNRDRGEQFF
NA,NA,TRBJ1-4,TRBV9,TGTGCCAGCAACGTAGATGACGGTGGTGAAAAACTGTTTTTT,CASNVDDGGEKLFF
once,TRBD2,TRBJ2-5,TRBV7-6,TGTGCCAGCAGCTCATCGACTAGCGCAATACAAGAGACCCAGTACTTC,CASSSSTSAIQETQYF
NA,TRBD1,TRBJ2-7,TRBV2,TGTGCCAGCAGAGATCAGGGGGCCTACGAGCAGTACTTC,CASRDQGAYEQYF
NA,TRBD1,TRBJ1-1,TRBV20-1,TGCAGTGCTAGTTCCAGGGGGCAGGCTTTCTTT,CSASSRGQAFF
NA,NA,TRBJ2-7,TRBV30,TGTGCCACTCACACAGACTACGAGCAGTACTTC,CATHTDYEQYF
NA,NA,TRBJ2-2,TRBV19,TGTGCCAGTAGTCCTCGCGGAAGGGGGTACTCCGGGGAGCTGTTTTTT,CASSPRGRGYSGELFF
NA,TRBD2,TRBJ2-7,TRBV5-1,TGCGCCAGCAGCTACCGTAGCGGGACCTACGAGCAGTACTTC,CASSYRSGTYEQYF
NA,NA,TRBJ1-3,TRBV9,TGTGCCAGCAGACCGACAGGCTCTGGAAACACCATATATTTT,CASRPTGSGNTIYF
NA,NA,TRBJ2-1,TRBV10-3,TGTGCCATCGGACAGACCCTTGACAATGAGCAGTTCTTC,CAIGQTLDNEQFF
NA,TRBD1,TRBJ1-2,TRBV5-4,TGTGCCAGCACCCCAGGGGGTGGGTTGAGTAACTATGGCTACACCTTC,CASTPGGGLSNYGYTF
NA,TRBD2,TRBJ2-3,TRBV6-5,TGTGCCAGCAGTTACGGCGGGAGGAGCACAGATACGCAGTATTTT,CASSYGGRSTDTQYF
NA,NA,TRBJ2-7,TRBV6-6,TGTGCCAGCAAAGGCGAGAATTACGAGCAGTACTTC,CASKGENYEQYF
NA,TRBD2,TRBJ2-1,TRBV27,TGTGCCAGCAGTCCAATCGACAGCGGGAGGGCCTGGAATGAGCAGTTCTTC,CASSPIDSGRAWNEQFF
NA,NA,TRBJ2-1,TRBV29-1,TGCAGCGTTGAAGGGCAGGGATTCCAGACCTACAATGAGCAGTTCTTC,CSVEGQGFQTYNEQFF
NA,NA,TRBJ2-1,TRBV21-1,TGTGCCCGACCGGGCCCTGGAGGCAATGAGCAGTTCTTC,CARPGPGGNEQFF
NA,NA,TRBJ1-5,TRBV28,TGTGCCAGCAGTACCGGGACAATCAATCAGCCCCAGCATTTT,CASSTGTINQPQHF
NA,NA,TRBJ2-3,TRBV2,TGTGCCAGCAGTCCCGAGTCGGGAGCCTCAGATACGCAGTATTTT,CASSPESGASDTQYF
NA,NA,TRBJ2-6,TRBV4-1,TGCGCCAGCAGCCAACAGACAGGCTCCTCTGGGGCCAACGTCCTGACTTTC,CASSQQTGSSGANVLTF
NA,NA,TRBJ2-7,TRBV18,TGTGCCAGCTCACCACCATCCTCCTACGAGCAGTACTTC,CASSPPSSYEQYF
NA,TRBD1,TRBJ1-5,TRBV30,TGTGCCTGGAATCTGGACAGGGGCCAGCCCCAGCATTTT,CAWNLDRGQPQHF
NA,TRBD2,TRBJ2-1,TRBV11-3,TGTGCCAGCAGCTATAATAGCGGGAGGGATCGCAATGAGCAGTTCTTC,CASSYNSGRDRNEQFF
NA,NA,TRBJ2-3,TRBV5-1,TGCGCCAGCAGCGGCCAAGGACTCACAGATACGCAGTATTTT,CASSGQGLTDTQYF